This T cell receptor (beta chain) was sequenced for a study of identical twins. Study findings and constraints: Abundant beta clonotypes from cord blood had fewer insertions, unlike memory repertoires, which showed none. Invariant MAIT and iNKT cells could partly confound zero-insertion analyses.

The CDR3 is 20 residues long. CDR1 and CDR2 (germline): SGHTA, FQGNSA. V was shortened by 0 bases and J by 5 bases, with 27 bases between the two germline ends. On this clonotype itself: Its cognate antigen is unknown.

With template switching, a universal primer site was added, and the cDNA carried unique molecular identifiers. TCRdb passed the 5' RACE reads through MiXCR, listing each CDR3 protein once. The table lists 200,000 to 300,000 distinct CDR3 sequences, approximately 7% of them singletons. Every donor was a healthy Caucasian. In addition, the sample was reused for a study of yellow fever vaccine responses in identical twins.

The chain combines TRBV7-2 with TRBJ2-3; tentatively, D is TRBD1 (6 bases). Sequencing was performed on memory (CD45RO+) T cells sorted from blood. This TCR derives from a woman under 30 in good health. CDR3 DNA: TGTGCCAGCAGCTTAGCCCCGATCCGGATCTACAGGGACCGTGGAGATACGCAGTATTTT. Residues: CASSLAPIRIYRDRGDTQYF.